This TCR beta chain was found in a study of T cell responses to AZD1222 COVID-19 vaccine. The assay was immunoSEQ multiplex PCR, and TCRdb's table has in-frame clones only and misses some. The sample has more than 75,000 clones; 91% are singletons. Regarding the study as a whole: Repertoires were obtained solely post-peak T cell response.

A word on this clone: Its specificity is unknown.

V lost 0 bases to trimming and J lost 1 base, with 7 bases between them. Per germline, CDR1 SGHNT and CDR2 YYREEE (reference sequence). This CDR3 is 14 amino acids long. The sequence was obtained from an adult in good health. The gene calls are TRBV5-4 and TRBJ1-1; D gene uncertain. Sequencing was performed on peripheral blood, taken on day 0 of AZD1222 vaccination. CDR3 in amino acids: CASSLEGRNTEAFF. The CDR3 DNA reads as TGTGCCAGCAGCTTGGAGGGCAGGAACACTGAAGCTTTCTTT.